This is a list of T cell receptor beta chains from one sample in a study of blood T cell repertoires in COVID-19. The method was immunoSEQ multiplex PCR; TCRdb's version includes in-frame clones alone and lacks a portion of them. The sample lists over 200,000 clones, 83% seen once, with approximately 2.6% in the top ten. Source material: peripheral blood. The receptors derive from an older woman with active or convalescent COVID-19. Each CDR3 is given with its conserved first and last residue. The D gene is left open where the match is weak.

CDR3 protein: CASSNDRWIGSPLHF
V gene: TRBV6-2/TRBV6-3
J gene: TRBJ1-6
D gene: -

CDR3 protein: CASSYEGAQGYTF
V gene: TRBV6-5
J gene: TRBJ1-2
D gene: TRBD1

CDR3 protein: CASSLNMGAGLAAYNEQFF
V gene: TRBV7-6
J gene: TRBJ2-1
D gene: -

CDR3 protein: CASSPLSYGYTF
V gene: TRBV6-6
J gene: TRBJ1-2
D gene: -

CDR3 protein: CASSLRASGHNEQFF
V gene: TRBV7-9
J gene: TRBJ2-1
D gene: TRBD2

CDR3 protein: CASSYSSFTYGYTF
V gene: TRBV6-2/TRBV6-3
J gene: TRBJ1-2
D gene: -

CDR3 protein: CASSPNSYEQYF
V gene: TRBV18
J gene: TRBJ2-7
D gene: -

CDR3 protein: CASSSGQNTEAFF
V gene: TRBV7-2
J gene: TRBJ1-1
D gene: -

CDR3 protein: CAGSRSLEWGRGRNNQPQHF
V gene: TRBV27
J gene: TRBJ1-5
D gene: -

CDR3 protein: CASSQLAVLRETQYF
V gene: TRBV7-9
J gene: TRBJ2-5
D gene: -

CDR3 protein: CASRGRNTEAFF
V gene: TRBV7-2
J gene: TRBJ1-1
D gene: -

CDR3 protein: CASSEAGNGNTIYF
V gene: TRBV25-1
J gene: TRBJ1-3
D gene: -

CDR3 protein: CASSYGRISRGQNTGELFF
V gene: TRBV6-2/TRBV6-3
J gene: TRBJ2-2
D gene: TRBD1

CDR3 protein: CAISPGLDRDEQFF
V gene: TRBV10-3
J gene: TRBJ2-1
D gene: TRBD2

CDR3 protein: CASSHLSGEQYF
V gene: TRBV4-2
J gene: TRBJ2-7
D gene: TRBD2

CDR3 protein: CASSIGASGSNEQFF
V gene: TRBV19
J gene: TRBJ2-1
D gene: TRBD2